A selection of T cell receptor beta chains follows, all from one sample in a study of memory CD4+ T cells and cytomegalovirus serostatus. TCRdb's table, derived via immunoSEQ multiplex PCR, lists solely in-frame clones and lacks some. The data show 56,000 or so clones, roughly 72% seen once. Sequenced sample: memory CD4+ T cells from blood. Every receptor here comes from an adult in good health and CMV-seronegative. CDR3s include the opening cysteine and the closing phenylalanine or tryptophan. Each record gives: J gene, V gene, D gene, clone size, CDR3 DNA, CDR3 protein. The D gene is left open where the match is weak. Part of the rows lack a size; the others show once, few, many or a class for expanded clones.

>TRBJ2-7|TRBV21-1|NA|few
TGTGCCAGCAGCAAAGACTCCGACGAGCAGTACTTC
CASSKDSDEQYF
>TRBJ2-1|TRBV7-7|NA|NA
TGTGCTAGCAGCTTTTCCGCCCAGGCGGACAATGAGCAGTTCTTC
CASSFSAQADNEQFF
>TRBJ1-3|TRBV29-1|NA|NA
TGCAGCGTCTCCCGGACGGCCGGAAACACCATATATTTT
CSVSRTAGNTIYF
>TRBJ1-3|TRBV29-1|NA|NA
TGCAGCGTTGGAGGGTCCCCTGGAAACACCATATATTTT
CSVGGSPGNTIYF
>TRBJ1-1|TRBV4-1|NA|few
TGCGCCAGCAGCCAAGGGGTCCTGGGGCGGGGGCTGAACACTGAAGCTTTCTTT
CASSQGVLGRGLNTEAFF
>TRBJ1-1|TRBV19|TRBD1|few
TGTGCCAGTAGGAAGAACAGGGGAGGACGGACTGAAGCTTTCTTT
CASRKNRGGRTEAFF
>TRBJ1-2|TRBV7-9|NA|NA
TGTGCCAGCAGCTTGAATAACTATGGCTACACCTTC
CASSLNNYGYTF
>TRBJ2-7|TRBV7-2|NA|NA
TGTGCCAGCAGCTTAGGCGCCCATCCCGAGGACGAGCAGTACTTC
CASSLGAHPEDEQYF
>TRBJ2-1|TRBV5-6|TRBD2|NA
TGTGCCAGCAGCTCCCCCGGACTAGCGGGGTACAATGAGCAGTTCTTC
CASSSPGLAGYNEQFF
>TRBJ2-3|TRBV11-2|TRBD1|NA
TGTGCCAGCAGCTTAGGAGGGACAGGGCGCACAGATACGCAGTATTTT
CASSLGGTGRTDTQYF
>TRBJ2-7|TRBV18|NA|NA
TGTGCCAGCTCCCCTGGGGACCACTACGAGCAGTACTTC
CASSPGDHYEQYF
>TRBJ1-2|TRBV28|NA|NA
TGTGCCAGCGATCGTGGGGGATCTAACTATGGCTACACCTTC
CASDRGGSNYGYTF
>TRBJ2-7|TRBV6-1|TRBD1|NA
TGTGCCAGCACTATGACAGGGGGGGTCCACGAGCAGTACTTC
CASTMTGGVHEQYF
>TRBJ1-1|TRBV28|NA|NA
TGTGCCAGCAGTTTACACGGGAACACTGAAGCTTTCTTT
CASSLHGNTEAFF
>TRBJ2-1|TRBV7-2|TRBD2|NA
TGTGCCAGCAGCCCCTACCGACTAGCGGGAGGCAGCTCCTACAATGAGCAGTTCTTC
CASSPYRLAGGSSYNEQFF
>TRBJ1-2|TRBV21-1|NA|many
TGTGCCAGCAGCGGGGGGTCCTACTATGGCTACACCTTC
CASSGGSYYGYTF
>TRBJ2-2|TRBV5-6|NA|NA
TGTGCCAGCAGCCGACCCGGGGAGCTGTTTTTT
CASSRPGELFF
>TRBJ1-3|TRBV5-4|TRBD1|NA
TGTGCCAGCAGCTTCAAACAGGGGTTAGCTGGAAACACCATATATTTT
CASSFKQGLAGNTIYF
>TRBJ1-5|TRBV2|NA|NA
TGTGCCAGCAGTCAGACAGAAAATAGCAATCAGCCCCAGCATTTT
CASSQTENSNQPQHF
>TRBJ2-3|TRBV4-1|TRBD2|NA
TGCGCCAGCAGCCAAGAGTTTGCTAGCGGGGGGGCCCATACGCAGTATTTT
CASSQEFASGGAHTQYF
>TRBJ1-2|TRBV7-9|NA|NA
TGTGCCAGCACCACCCGTACCTTC
CASTTRTF
>TRBJ1-1|TRBV5-4|NA|once
TGTGCCAGCAGCTTGGGGGAACAGGGTTTTATAGTCGCTTTCTTT
CASSLGEQGFIVAFF
>TRBJ1-1|TRBV6-1|NA|NA
TGTGCCAGCAGTAGCTATGGGAACACTGAAGCTTTCTTT
CASSSYGNTEAFF
>TRBJ2-1|TRBV7-2|TRBD2|NA
TGTGCCAGCAGCTTCCTCGGGGGTAGCGGGAATGAGCAGTTCTTC
CASSFLGGSGNEQFF
>TRBJ2-7|TRBV14|TRBD1|few
TGTGCCAGCAGCCAATCATCAGGGGGACGCCTCTGGGAGCAGTACTTC
CASSQSSGGRLWEQYF
>TRBJ1-2|TRBV6-6|NA|NA
TGTGCCAGCAATACCGGGACCTATGGCTACACCTTC
CASNTGTYGYTF
>TRBJ2-2|TRBV5-4|NA|few
TGTGCCAGCAGCTTGGGGACCTTGGGAACCGGTGGGGAGCTGTTTTTT
CASSLGTLGTGGELFF
>TRBJ2-7|TRBV5-1|TRBD2|NA
TGCGCCAGCAGCCGGGAGGGGGCCTACGAGCAGTACTTC
CASSREGAYEQYF
>TRBJ2-3|TRBV28|NA|few
TGTGCCAGCATCCTACAGGGTGCAGATACGCAGTATTTT
CASILQGADTQYF
>TRBJ2-5|TRBV5-4|TRBD2|NA
TGTGCCAGCAGCCCGGGACTAGCGGGGGTTCGGACCCAGTACTTC
CASSPGLAGVRTQYF
>TRBJ1-2|TRBV15|NA|once
TGTGCCACCAGCAGTTCATTGTCTAACTATGGCTACACCTTC
CATSSSLSNYGYTF
>TRBJ2-2|TRBV27|TRBD2|NA
TGTGCCAGCAGTTCGGGACTAGCGGGAGGTTTAACGAACACCGGGGAGCTGTTTTTT
CASSSGLAGGLTNTGELFF
>TRBJ1-5|TRBV7-2|NA|NA
TGTGCCAGCAGCCGTTGGACAGTGTCCAATCAGCCCCAGCATTTT
CASSRWTVSNQPQHF
>TRBJ2-7|TRBV27|NA|NA
TGTGCCAGCAGTTTAACCCCGGAGTTCGAGCAGTACTTC
CASSLTPEFEQYF
>TRBJ2-2|TRBV6-4|NA|NA
TGTGCCAGCAGTGAGGGATTTACCGGGGAGCTGTTTTTT
CASSEGFTGELFF
>TRBJ2-7|TRBV5-4|TRBD1|NA
TGTGCCAGCAGCCATCCCCGGGACAGTATCGACGAGCAGTACTTC
CASSHPRDSIDEQYF
>TRBJ1-5|TRBV6-5|NA|once
TGTGCAACCGGGGGGGGAGGAGGACAGCCCCAGCATTTT
CATGGGGGQPQHF
>TRBJ1-1|TRBV10-3|TRBD1|once
TGTGCCACCGGGACAGGGGGCGAGAACACTGAAGCTTTCTTT
CATGTGGENTEAFF
>TRBJ1-5|TRBV7-2|NA|NA
TGTGCCAGCAGCTTAGTACGGGGGCGGAACAATCAGCCCCAGCATTTT
CASSLVRGRNNQPQHF
>TRBJ1-4|TRBV2|TRBD1|NA
TGTGCCAGCACAGGGGGCTGGGTAAATGAAAAACTGTTTTTT
CASTGGWVNEKLFF
>TRBJ2-1|TRBV7-9|NA|few
TGTGCCAGCAGCTTACACTCCTCCTCCTACAATGAGCAGTTCTTC
CASSLHSSSYNEQFF
>TRBJ1-1|TRBV18|NA|NA
TGTGCCAGCTCGCTCAAAGGGGGGTCTGCGGAAGCTTTCTTT
CASSLKGGSAEAFF
>TRBJ1-1|TRBV28|NA|NA
TGTGCCAGCAGTTCCCCGGGGGGAAAGAACACTGAAGCTTTCTTT
CASSSPGGKNTEAFF
>TRBJ1-1|TRBV4-1|TRBD1|few
TGCGCCAGCGTCCCACTGCCCGACAGGGGATACACTGAAGCTTTCTTT
CASVPLPDRGYTEAFF
>TRBJ1-1|TRBV6-6|TRBD1|NA
TGTGCCAGCAGCCTTGACAGGGTCACTGAAGCTTTCTTT
CASSLDRVTEAFF
>TRBJ1-1|TRBV19|NA|NA
TGTGCCAGTAGTATGTTGGTGGGGAACACTGAAGCTTTCTTT
CASSMLVGNTEAFF